This record concerns one T cell receptor (beta chain) sequence. Its antigen is not identified. The CDR3 has 15 residues. CDR1 and CDR2 (germline): SGHNT, YYREEE (reference sequence). The V end was cut by 4 bases, the J end by 12 bases, with 23 bases between. This specimen comes from a study of beta chain features in type 1 diabetes. Overall study findings and caveats: PCR could preferentially amplify shorter templates, alike in patients and controls. Type 1 diabetes patients showed a moderate but significant shortening of TCRB CDR3s in all four CD4+ subsets. The naive, central memory and Treg TCRB repertoires of patients appeared to be more similar to one another than those of healthy donors.

Over 95% purity was reached by all sorted populations. Expressed TCRB transcripts were sequenced because the isolated RNA had all been reverse transcribed beforehand. About 3.7 million reads, on average, came from each naive, central memory and regulatory T cell sample. Assay: immunoSEQ multiplex PCR; the TCRdb copy retains only in-frame clones and omits some. The sample consists of nearly 700,000 clones, about an eighth of them appearing once. This TCR was recovered from a young man with type 1 diabetes. The V and J genes are TRBV5-4 and TRBJ2-1; no firm D call. Sequenced sample: naive CD4+ T cells from blood. The CDR3 here is CASSPVARGNERQFF. For the CDR3, the DNA is TGTGCCAGCAGCCCCGTCGCGAGAGGTAATGAGCGGCAGTTCTTC.